This T cell receptor (beta chain) was sequenced in a study of blood T cells in healthy people across ages. Primed by a sample-barcoded 5' primer and a J-beta primer mix, a second PCR proceeded for about 6 to 11 cycles. Using its own MiXCR run on the 5' RACE reads, TCRdb lists one record per CDR3 protein. The table lists around 1.5 million distinct CDR3 sequences, around 59% of them singletons, with over 5.5% in the top ten. This CDR3 contains 13 residues. The V gene's germline CDR1 is SQVTM and CDR2 ANQGSEA. The V and J ends lost 4 bases and 7 bases respectively, with 14 bases between them. This clonotype has more than one count but fewer than ten.

The chain couples TRBV29-1 to TRBJ2-1; D possibly corresponds to TRBD1 (6 bases). The sequenced sample was blood. This receptor was identified in a man younger than 35 in good health. The CDR3: CSVVVRGRNEQFF. CDR3 in DNA: TGCAGCGTTGTTGTCAGGGGCCGGAATGAGCAGTTCTTC.